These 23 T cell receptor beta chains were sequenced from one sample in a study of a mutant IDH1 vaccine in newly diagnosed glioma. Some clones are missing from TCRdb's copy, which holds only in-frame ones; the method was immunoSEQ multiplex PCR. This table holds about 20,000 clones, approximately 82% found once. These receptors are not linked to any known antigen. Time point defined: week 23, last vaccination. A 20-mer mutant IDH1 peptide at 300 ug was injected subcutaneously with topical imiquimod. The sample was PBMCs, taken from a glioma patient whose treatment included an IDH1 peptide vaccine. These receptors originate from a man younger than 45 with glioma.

Here the CDR3 DNA reads TGTGCCAGCAGCTCCATAACGGGGGGGGGAACTGAAGCTTTCTTT. It codes for CASSSITGGGTEAFF. This rearrangement joins TRBV7-2 to TRBJ1-1, with D maybe TRBD1 (5 bases). V was shortened by 4 bases and J by 5 bases, with 17 bases between the two germline ends. The CDR3 is made up of 15 amino acids. CDR1 and CDR2 from the germline V gene are SGHTA and FQGNSA.

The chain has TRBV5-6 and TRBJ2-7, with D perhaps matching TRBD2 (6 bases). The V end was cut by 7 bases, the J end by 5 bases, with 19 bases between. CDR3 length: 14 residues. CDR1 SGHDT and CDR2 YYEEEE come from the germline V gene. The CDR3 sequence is CASGVSAGWNEQYF. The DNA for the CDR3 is TGTGCCAGCGGGGTGTCTGCGGGATGGAACGAGCAGTACTTC.

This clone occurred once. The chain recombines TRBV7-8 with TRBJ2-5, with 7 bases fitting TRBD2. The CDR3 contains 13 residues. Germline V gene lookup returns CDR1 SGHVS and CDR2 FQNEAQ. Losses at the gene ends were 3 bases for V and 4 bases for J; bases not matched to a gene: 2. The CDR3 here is CASSLPSGETQYF. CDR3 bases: TGTGCCAGCAGCTTGCCTAGCGGAGAGACCCAGTACTTC.

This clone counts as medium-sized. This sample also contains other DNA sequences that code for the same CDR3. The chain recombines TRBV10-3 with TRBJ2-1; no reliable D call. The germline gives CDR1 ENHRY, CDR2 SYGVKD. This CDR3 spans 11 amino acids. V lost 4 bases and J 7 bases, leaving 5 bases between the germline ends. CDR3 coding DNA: TGTGCCATCAGTGTAGGAAATGAGCAGTTCTTC. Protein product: CAISVGNEQFF.

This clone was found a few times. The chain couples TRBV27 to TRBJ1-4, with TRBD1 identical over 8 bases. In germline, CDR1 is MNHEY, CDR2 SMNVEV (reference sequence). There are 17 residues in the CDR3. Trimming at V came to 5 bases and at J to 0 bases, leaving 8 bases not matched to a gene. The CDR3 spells CASSPLDRGSTNEKLFF. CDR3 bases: TGTGCCAGCAGTCCACTAGACAGGGGATCAACTAATGAAAAACTGTTTTTT.

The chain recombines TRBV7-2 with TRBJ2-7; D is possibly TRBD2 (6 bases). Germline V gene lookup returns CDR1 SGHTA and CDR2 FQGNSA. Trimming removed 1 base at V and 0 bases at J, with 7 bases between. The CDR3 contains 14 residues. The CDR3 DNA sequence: TGTGCCAGCAGCTTAGGCGGGGACTCCTACGAGCAGTACTTC. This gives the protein CASSLGGDSYEQYF.

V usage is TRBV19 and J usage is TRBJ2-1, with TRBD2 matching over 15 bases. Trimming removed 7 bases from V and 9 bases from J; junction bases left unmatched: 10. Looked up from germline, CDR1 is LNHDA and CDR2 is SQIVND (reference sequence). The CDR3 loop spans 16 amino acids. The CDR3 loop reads CASTPGLAGGRSEQFF. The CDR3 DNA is TGTGCCAGTACCCCGGGACTAGCGGGAGGAAGGAGTGAGCAGTTCTTC.

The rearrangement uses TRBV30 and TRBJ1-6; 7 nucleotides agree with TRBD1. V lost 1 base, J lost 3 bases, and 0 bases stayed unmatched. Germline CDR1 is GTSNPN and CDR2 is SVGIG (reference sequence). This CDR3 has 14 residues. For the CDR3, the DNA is TGTGCCTGGAGTGGGGACAGCTATAATTCACCCCTCCACTTT. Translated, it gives CAWSGDSYNSPLHF.

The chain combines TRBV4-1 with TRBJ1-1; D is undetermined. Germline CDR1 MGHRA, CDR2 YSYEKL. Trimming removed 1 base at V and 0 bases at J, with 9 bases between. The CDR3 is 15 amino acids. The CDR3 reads CASSQGDILNTEAFF. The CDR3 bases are TGCGCCAGCAGCCAAGGGGATATTTTGAACACTGAAGCTTTCTTT.

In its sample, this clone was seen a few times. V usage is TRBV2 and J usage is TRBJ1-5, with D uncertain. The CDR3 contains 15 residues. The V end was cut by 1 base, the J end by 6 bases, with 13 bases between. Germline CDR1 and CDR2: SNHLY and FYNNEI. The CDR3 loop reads CASSEGPRASQPQHF. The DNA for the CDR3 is TGTGCCAGCAGTGAAGGCCCAAGGGCAAGTCAGCCCCAGCATTTT.

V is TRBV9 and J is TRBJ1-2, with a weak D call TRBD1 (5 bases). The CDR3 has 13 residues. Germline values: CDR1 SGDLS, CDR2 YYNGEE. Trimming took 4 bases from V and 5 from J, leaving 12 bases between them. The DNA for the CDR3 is TGTGCCAGCAGCTCAGGGTTGGGGTATGGCTACACCTTC. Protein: CASSSGLGYGYTF.

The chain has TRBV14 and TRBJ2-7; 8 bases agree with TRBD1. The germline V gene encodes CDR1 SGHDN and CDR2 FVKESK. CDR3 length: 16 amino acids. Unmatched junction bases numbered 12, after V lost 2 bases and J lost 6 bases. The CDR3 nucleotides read TGTGCCAGCAGCCAATCTGGCAGGGGGCAGGCGGGCGAGCAGTACTTC. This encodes CASSQSGRGQAGEQYF.

The CDR3 region is CASSLGAETNYGYTF. The CDR3 nucleotides are TGTGCCAGCAGCTTAGGGGCCGAAACTAACTATGGCTACACCTTC. This chain uses TRBV7-6 with TRBJ1-2; D is undetermined. Per germline, CDR1 SGHVS and CDR2 FNYEAQ. Between the trimmed V and J ends, which lost 1 base and 0 bases, there was a span of 9 bases. This CDR3 comprises 15 residues.

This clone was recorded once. The chain's CDR3 is CASSPSAYTDTQYF. CDR3 bases: TGTGCCAGCAGCCCCTCCGCCTACACAGATACGCAGTATTTT. The chain links TRBV7-8 to TRBJ2-3, with D uncertain. Germline CDR1 and CDR2: SGHVS and FQNEAQ. Trimming pared 5 bases from V and 2 bases from J, leaving 11 bases between. The CDR3 consists of 14 residues.

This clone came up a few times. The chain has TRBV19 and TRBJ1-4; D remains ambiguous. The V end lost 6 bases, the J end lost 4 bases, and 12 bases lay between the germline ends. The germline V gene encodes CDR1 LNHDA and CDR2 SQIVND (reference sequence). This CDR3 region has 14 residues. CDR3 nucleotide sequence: TGTGCCAGTAGCAAGTGGGGTAATAATGAAAAACTGTTTTTT. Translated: CASSKWGNNEKLFF.

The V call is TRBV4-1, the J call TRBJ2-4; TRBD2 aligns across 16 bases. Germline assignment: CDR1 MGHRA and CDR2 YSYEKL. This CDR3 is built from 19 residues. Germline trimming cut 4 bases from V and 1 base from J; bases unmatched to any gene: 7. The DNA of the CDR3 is TGCGCCAGCAGCCTGGGACTAGCGGGAGGGCCCGGGGCCAAAAACATTCAGTACTTC. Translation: CASSLGLAGGPGAKNIQYF.

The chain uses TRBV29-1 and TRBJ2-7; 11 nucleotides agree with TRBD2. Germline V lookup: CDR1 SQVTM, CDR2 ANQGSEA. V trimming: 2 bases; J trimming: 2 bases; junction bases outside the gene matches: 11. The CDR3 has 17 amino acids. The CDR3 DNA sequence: TGCAGCGTTGAAACGCGGCTAGCGGGAGGAGGGGCCTACGAGCAGTACTTC. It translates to CSVETRLAGGGAYEQYF.

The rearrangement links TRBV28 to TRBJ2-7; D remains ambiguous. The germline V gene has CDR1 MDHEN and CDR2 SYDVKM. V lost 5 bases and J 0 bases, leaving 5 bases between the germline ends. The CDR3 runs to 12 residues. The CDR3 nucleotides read TGTGCCAGCAGTCCCGGCTCCTACGAGCAGTACTTC. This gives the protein CASSPGSYEQYF.

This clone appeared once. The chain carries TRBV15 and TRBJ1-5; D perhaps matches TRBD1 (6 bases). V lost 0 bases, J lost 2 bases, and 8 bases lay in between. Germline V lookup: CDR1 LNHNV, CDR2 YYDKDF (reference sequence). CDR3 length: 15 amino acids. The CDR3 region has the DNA TGTGCCACCAGCAGAGACAGGGGACGCAATCAGCCCCAGCATTTT. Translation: CATSRDRGRNQPQHF.

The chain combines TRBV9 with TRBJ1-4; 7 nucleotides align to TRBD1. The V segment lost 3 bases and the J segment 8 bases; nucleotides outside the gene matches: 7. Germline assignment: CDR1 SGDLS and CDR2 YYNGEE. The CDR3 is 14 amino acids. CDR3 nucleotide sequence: TGTGCCAGCAGCGCGGGGGACAGTCAGGAAAAACTGTTTTTT. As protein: CASSAGDSQEKLFF. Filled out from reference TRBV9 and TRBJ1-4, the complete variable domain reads DSGVTQTPKHLITATGQRVTLRCSPRSGDLSVYWYQQSLDQGLQFLIQYYNGEERAKGNILERFSAQQFPDLHSELNLSSLELGDSALYFCASSAGDSQEKLFFGSGTQLSVL.

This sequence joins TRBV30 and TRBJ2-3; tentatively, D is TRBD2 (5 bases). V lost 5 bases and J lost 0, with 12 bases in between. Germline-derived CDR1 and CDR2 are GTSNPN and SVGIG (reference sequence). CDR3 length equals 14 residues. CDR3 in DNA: TGTGCCTGGTCACTAGGCCTTAGCACAGATACGCAGTATTTT. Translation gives CAWSLGLSTDTQYF. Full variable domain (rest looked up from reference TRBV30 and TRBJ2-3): SQTIHQWPATLVQPVGSPLSLECTVEGTSNPNLYWYRQAAGRGLQLLFYSVGIGQISSEVPQNLSASRPQDRQFILSSKKLLLSDSGFYLCAWSLGLSTDTQYFGPGTRLTVL.

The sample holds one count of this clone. The CDR3 DNA reads TGTGCCAGCAGTGTAGCCTATAATTCACCCCTCCACTTT. Its translation: CASSVAYNSPLHF. This chain uses TRBV25-1 with TRBJ1-6; D gene uncertain. There are 13 residues in the CDR3. Germline V CDR1 and CDR2: MGHDK, SYGVNS. V was trimmed by 4 bases and J by 2 bases, leaving 3 bases between them.

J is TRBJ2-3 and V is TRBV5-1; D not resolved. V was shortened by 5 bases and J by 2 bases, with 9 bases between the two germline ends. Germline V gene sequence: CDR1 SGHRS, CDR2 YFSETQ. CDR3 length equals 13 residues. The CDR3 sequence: CASSYGTTDTQYF. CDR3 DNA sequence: TGCGCCAGCAGTTACGGAACCACAGATACGCAGTATTTT. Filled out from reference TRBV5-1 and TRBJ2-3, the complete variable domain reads KAGVTQTPRYLIKTRGQQVTLSCSPISGHRSVSWYQQTPGQGLQFLFEYFSETQRNKGNFPGRFSGRQFSNSRSEMNVSTLELGDSALYLCASSYGTTDTQYFGPGTRLTVL.